This T cell receptor beta chain comes out of a study of T cells after yellow fever vaccination. The study, taken as a whole, reports: Reappearance after the booster was observed for most primary-vaccination clones (roughly 97% CD4, less than 90% CD8). CD4 and CD8 compartments shared a small share of clonotypes, likely from convergent recombination.

Using its own MiXCR run on the 5' RACE reads, TCRdb lists one record per CDR3 protein. This sample has about 220,000 distinct CDR3 sequences, with roughly 3.3% found just once. This clonotype was detected many times. What it recognizes is unknown. CDR1 and CDR2 from the germline V gene are DFQATT and SNEGSKA (reference sequence). There are 13 residues in the CDR3. Trimming took 5 bases from V and 9 from J, leaving 18 bases between them. This specimen was CD4+ T cells sorted from PBMCs, taken 10 days after the yellow fever booster vaccination. The source of this sequence is a man younger than 35 who received the YFV17D yellow fever vaccine. V usage is TRBV20-1 and J usage is TRBJ2-3, with D possibly called TRBD1 or TRBD2 (6 bases each). As DNA, the CDR3 is TGCAGTGCTGGGGGGCCCATGAGAGTCACGCAGTATTTT. This encodes CSAGGPMRVTQYF.